One sample yielded the 24 T cell receptor beta chains listed below, sequenced in a study of vaccination and CD4 T cells after COVID-19. Scientists ran DNA taken from cultured CD4+ T cells through the Oncomine TCR Beta short-read assay for sequencing. Using its own MiXCR run on the PCR reads, TCRdb lists one record per CDR3 protein. The table includes about 14,000 distinct CDR3 sequences, roughly 42% detected once. Treatment: roughly 10-day PBMC culture with coronavirus spike peptide pools or control peptides (ViraFEST assay). These TCRs' antigens remain unknown. The sample was CD4+ T cells from blood, cultured in vitro. These receptors originate from a human donor who had recovered from COVID-19.

This rearrangement joins TRBV11-3 to TRBJ2-3; 11 bases line up with TRBD2. J was trimmed by 2 bases and V by 5 bases; bases with no gene match: 12. The CDR3 sequence is 18 residues long. The germline gives CDR1 SGHNT, CDR2 YENEEA. CDR3 coding DNA: TGTGCCAGCAGCCCACACCCCTTTAGCGGGGGGGCCACAGATACGCAGTATTTT. Its translation is CASSPHPFSGGATDTQYF.

The chain uses TRBV30 and TRBJ1-5; D unclear. The CDR3 sequence is 16 residues long. The V gene's germline CDR1 is GTSNPN and CDR2 SVGIG (reference sequence). Trimming stripped 0 bases from V and 3 bases from J, with 15 bases between. The CDR3 spells CAWSVRAGSPNQPQHF. In nucleotides, the CDR3 is TGTGCCTGGAGTGTACGGGCAGGCAGCCCCAATCAGCCCCAGCATTTT.

The chain links TRBV4-3 to TRBJ1-2; no definite D call. Germline assignment: CDR1 LGHNA and CDR2 YSLEER. V was shortened by 0 bases and J by 1 base, with 9 bases between the two germline ends. The length of the CDR3 is 15 residues. CDR3 DNA sequence: TGCGCCAGCAGCCAAGAAGCTGGCAGTAACTATGGCTACACCTTC. Translation: CASSQEAGSNYGYTF.

A few counts support this clonotype. The chain uses TRBV20-1 and TRBJ2-5; possibly TRBD1 for D (6 bases). Germline V gives CDR1 DFQATT, CDR2 SNEGSKA (reference sequence). This CDR3 has 14 residues. Trimming cost V 1 base and J 5 bases, with 14 bases left between them. This CDR3 reads CSARGEGQHETQYF. The CDR3 bases are TGCAGTGCTAGAGGCGAGGGACAACACGAGACCCAGTACTTC.

The J gene is TRBJ1-3, the V gene TRBV6-1; the match to TRBD1 covers 9 bases. This CDR3 spans 15 amino acids. Germline V gene data show CDR1 as MNHNS and CDR2 as SASEGT. Unmatched junction bases numbered 2, after V lost 3 bases and J lost 2 bases. CDR3 in amino acids: CASSDGQGPGNTIYF. CDR3 DNA: TGTGCCAGCAGTGATGGACAGGGGCCTGGAAACACCATATATTTT.

CDR3 coding DNA: TGTGCCAGCAGCTTGGGGACGGCAGTGGAGTTCTTC. Translation: CASSLGTAVEFF. The rearrangement links TRBV5-4 to TRBJ2-1; D gene uncertain. The CDR3 contains 12 residues. Trimming pared 0 bases from V and 14 bases from J, leaving 12 bases between. CDR1 and CDR2 (germline): SGHNT, YYREEE (reference sequence). Based on the CDR3 plus reference TRBV5-4 and TRBJ2-1, the full variable domain is ETGVTQSPTHLIKTRGQQVTLRCSSQSGHNTVSWYQQALGQGPQFIFQYYREEENGRGNFPPRFSGLQFPNYSSELNVNALELDDSALYLCASSLGTAVEFFGPGTRLTVL.

This CDR3 is CASMGQFYTGELFF. The CDR3 DNA reads TGTGCCAGCATGGGACAGTTCTACACCGGGGAGCTGTTTTTT. The chain is built from TRBV2 and TRBJ2-2; TRBD1 matches at 7 bases. The V and J ends lost 7 bases and 3 bases, in that order; junction bases with no gene match: 5. The CDR3 sequence is 14 residues long. Per germline, CDR1 SNHLY and CDR2 FYNNEI.

J is TRBJ2-1 and V is TRBV19; 15 nucleotides agree with TRBD2. The V and J ends lost 5 bases and 8 bases, in that order; junction bases with no gene match: 7. The CDR3 is 16 amino acids. Germline loops: CDR1 LNHDA, CDR2 SQIVND (reference sequence). In nucleotides, the CDR3 is TGTGCCAGTAGTCCCAAGGGACTAGCGGGGGGCTATGAGCAGTTCTTC. Protein sequence: CASSPKGLAGGYEQFF.

By sample share, this clonotype is large. The rearrangement uses TRBV19 and TRBJ1-1; D is ambiguous. From germline, CDR1 is LNHDA and CDR2 SQIVND (reference sequence). This CDR3 comprises 13 residues. The germline V and J ends were trimmed by 2 bases and 2 bases, with 6 bases remaining between them. The CDR3, as DNA: TGTGCCAGTAGTATATCCTTAAACACTGAAGCTTTCTTT. This sequence encodes CASSISLNTEAFF.

The V gene is TRBV5-4, the J gene TRBJ2-3; tentatively, D is TRBD2 (6 bases). Germline CDR1 SGHNT, CDR2 YYREEE (reference sequence). V dropped 0 bases and J dropped 0 bases, with 8 bases sitting between them. CDR3 size: 15 residues. In nucleotides, the CDR3 is TGTGCCAGCAGCTTGGGGAGGGTAAGCACAGATACGCAGTATTTT. This codes for CASSLGRVSTDTQYF.

This clonotype turned up a few times. The chain recombines TRBV19 with TRBJ1-1; 10 positions agree with TRBD1. CDR1 is LNHDA and CDR2 is SQIVND in the germline V gene (reference sequence). V was pared by 10 bases and J by 3 bases, with 8 bases of the junction left unmatched. The CDR3 is 14 amino acids. This CDR3 reads CATQTGGEDTEAFF. In DNA form, the CDR3 reads TGTGCCACCCAGACAGGGGGCGAGGACACTGAAGCTTTCTTT.

Only a few counts were recorded for this clonotype. This chain joins TRBV7-8 and TRBJ2-3; D not resolved. Germline loops: CDR1 SGHVS, CDR2 FQNEAQ. Trimming left V 4 bases short and J 0 bases short, with 11 bases between. The CDR3 contains 15 residues. The chain's CDR3 is CASSSRRDSTDTQYF. In nucleotides, the CDR3 is TGTGCCAGCAGCTCCAGACGTGACAGCACAGATACGCAGTATTTT.

This clonotype has a handful of counts. This chain connects TRBV5-1 to TRBJ1-5, with D unclear. Trimming took off 0 bases at V and 3 bases at J, with 10 bases between the two ends. Germline V gives CDR1 SGHRS, CDR2 YFSETQ. This CDR3 region has 15 residues. The CDR3 coding sequence is TGCGCCAGCAGCTTGGATGGGCAGCCCAATCAGCCCCAGCATTTT. It codes for CASSLDGQPNQPQHF.

The chain employs TRBV11-3 and TRBJ2-5; the match to TRBD2 covers 8 bases. In germline, CDR1 is SGHNT, CDR2 YENEEA. This CDR3 comprises 17 residues. J lost 1 base, V lost 0 bases, and 7 bases had no gene match. CDR3 bases: TGTGCCAGCAGCTTAGACGGGATGGCGGGGGGCCAAGAGACCCAGTACTTC. Its translation: CASSLDGMAGGQETQYF.

J is TRBJ1-1 and V is TRBV28; D unclear. The CDR3 covers 14 residues. V lost 6 bases and J lost 4, with 15 bases in between. The germline V gene has CDR1 MDHEN and CDR2 SYDVKM. The CDR3 DNA sequence: TGTGCCAGCAGCCCGTCCATACGAATCACTGAAGCTTTCTTT. Protein sequence: CASSPSIRITEAFF.

The rearrangement joins TRBV7-8 to TRBJ1-3, with 8 bases lining up with TRBD1. CDR3 length equals 17 residues. Looked up from germline, CDR1 is SGHVS and CDR2 is FQNEAQ. After removal of 6 bases from V and 1 base from J, the junction contained 11 bases not matched to a gene. This CDR3 is CASSLLTGDASGNTIYF. The CDR3 nucleotides read TGTGCCAGCAGTCTTTTGACAGGGGATGCTTCTGGAAACACCATATATTTT.

This clonotype has only a few counts. A read error may account for a junction end that differs from germline. The rearrangement joins TRBV30 to TRBJ1-2; no firm D call. This CDR3 is built from 12 residues. Germline assignment: CDR1 GTSNPN and CDR2 SVGIG (reference sequence). The CDR3 DNA sequence: TGTGCCTGGAGTGTACCCGGTTCTTGGATTCGCTTC. It codes for CAWSVPGSWIRF.

This clonotype was observed a few times. This sequence joins TRBV20-1 and TRBJ2-2; D assignment may be TRBD1 or TRBD2 (6 bases each). Germline V gene lookup returns CDR1 DFQATT and CDR2 SNEGSKA (reference sequence). Trimming removed 0 bases from V and 3 bases from J, with 20 bases in between. The CDR3 contains 18 residues. CDR3 sequence: CSARDRERGLSDTGELFF. The CDR3 DNA is TGCAGTGCTAGAGATAGGGAACGGGGGCTTTCGGACACCGGGGAGCTGTTTTTT.

The J gene is TRBJ2-1, the V gene TRBV29-1; 7 nucleotides line up with TRBD2. The CDR3 totals 14 residues. V lost 7 bases, J lost 4 bases, and 10 bases stayed unmatched. Germline assignment: CDR1 SQVTM and CDR2 ANQGSEA. CDR3 sequence: CSAQRWGGYNEQFF. CDR3 sequence (DNA): TGCAGCGCCCAGAGGTGGGGGGGGTACAATGAGCAGTTCTTC.

This clonotype was seen a few times. The rearrangement links TRBV2 to TRBJ2-5, with no clear D. V lost 7 bases, J lost 0 bases, and 6 bases lay in between. The CDR3 is made up of 12 amino acids. The germline V gene encodes CDR1 SNHLY and CDR2 FYNNEI. The CDR3 loop is CASKENQETQYF. CDR3 DNA: TGTGCCAGCAAGGAGAACCAAGAGACCCAGTACTTC.

This clonotype was observed a single time. V is TRBV2 and J is TRBJ2-3; the D gene is possibly TRBD2 (6 bases). Germline V gives CDR1 SNHLY, CDR2 FYNNEI. The CDR3 runs to 14 residues. V lost 6 bases to trimming and J lost 3 bases, with 13 bases between them. CDR3 in amino acids: CASRGGVETDTQYF. CDR3 sequence (DNA): TGTGCCAGCAGAGGAGGGGTAGAGACAGATACGCAGTATTTT.

J is TRBJ2-3 and V is TRBV20-1; either TRBD1 or TRBD2 may fit D (5 bases each). Germline V gives CDR1 DFQATT, CDR2 SNEGSKA (reference sequence). The CDR3 runs 15 residues. The V gene lost 6 bases and the J gene lost 1 base, with 17 bases spanning the gap. CDR3 nucleotides: TGCAGTGCACCCTTCCGGAGAGGGGGCACAGATACGCAGTATTTT. Amino acid sequence: CSAPFRRGGTDTQYF.

The chain links TRBV19 to TRBJ1-5; tentatively, D is TRBD1 (6 bases). The CDR3 runs to 15 residues. Trimming cost V 6 bases and J 6 bases, with 18 bases left between them. Germline V lookup: CDR1 LNHDA, CDR2 SQIVND (reference sequence). The CDR3 region has the DNA TGTGCCAGTAGAAGTGCAGGGGTGGTGAGTCAGCCCCAGCATTTT. Amino acid sequence: CASRSAGVVSQPQHF. Together with reference TRBV19 and TRBJ1-5, the CDR3 gives the full variable domain: DGGITQSPKYLFRKEGQNVTLSCEQNLNHDAMYWYRQDPGQGLRLIYYSQIVNDFQKGDIAEGYSVSREKKESFPLTVTSAQKNPTAFYLCASRSAGVVSQPQHFGDGTRLSIL.

The rearrangement joins TRBV7-2 to TRBJ2-1, with 12 bases lining up with TRBD2. The V gene's germline CDR1 is SGHTA and CDR2 FQGNSA. Trimming cost V 5 bases and J 8 bases; bases outside gene matches: 10. The CDR3 totals 16 residues. This chain's CDR3 is CASSGLASGGAHEQFF. The CDR3 nucleotides are TGTGCCAGCAGCGGCCTGGCTAGCGGGGGGGCCCATGAGCAGTTCTTC.